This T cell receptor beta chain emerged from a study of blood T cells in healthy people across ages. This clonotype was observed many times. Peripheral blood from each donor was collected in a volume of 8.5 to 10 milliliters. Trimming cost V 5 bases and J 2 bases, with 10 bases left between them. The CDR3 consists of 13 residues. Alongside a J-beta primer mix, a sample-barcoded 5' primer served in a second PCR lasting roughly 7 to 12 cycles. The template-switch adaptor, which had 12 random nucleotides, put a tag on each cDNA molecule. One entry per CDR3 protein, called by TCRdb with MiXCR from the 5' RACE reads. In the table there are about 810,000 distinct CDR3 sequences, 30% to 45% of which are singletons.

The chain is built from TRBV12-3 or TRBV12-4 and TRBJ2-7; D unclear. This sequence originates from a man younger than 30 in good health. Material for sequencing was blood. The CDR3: CASSLGITYEQYF. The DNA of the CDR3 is TGTGCCAGCAGTCTGGGGATAACCTACGAGCAGTACTTC.